This T cell receptor (beta chain) was documented in a study of cytomegalovirus exposure and HLA in healthy donors. At the level of the study: The 120 validation repertoires were produced on the same platform as the 500 to 800 repertoires of the first cohort. This was reported in a later analysis.

The J segment lost 5 bases and the V segment lost 5 bases, leaving 7 bases of the junction unmatched. The CDR3 loop spans 14 amino acids. CDR1 is MNHNY and CDR2 is SVGAGI in the germline V gene (reference sequence). Only in-frame clones appear in the TCRdb table, and some are missing; sequencing was by immunoSEQ multiplex PCR. Counted here are 60,000 to 90,000 clones, 94% occurring once; the ten biggest clones make up around 0.65%. The sample was PBMCs. This TCR came from a young woman in good health and CMV-seronegative. The chain links TRBV6-6 to TRBJ1-1, with 8 nucleotides matching TRBD1. Written as DNA, the CDR3 is TGTGCCAGCAGTGACGGACAGGGCTGGACTGAAGCTTTCTTT. Protein sequence: CASSDGQGWTEAFF.